This T cell receptor (beta chain) was profiled in a study of blood T cell repertoires in COVID-19. In the study overall: COVID-19 samples collected from the United States, Italy and Spain covered acute and convalescent phases. Sample material is recorded as cDNA or gDNA derived from T cells, B-cell-depleted T cells, or PBMCs.

Germline CDR1 is SEHNR and CDR2 is FQNEAQ (reference sequence). V gave up 5 bases and J gave up 6 bases, with 13 bases separating them. The CDR3 extends over 13 amino acids. The data were produced by immunoSEQ multiplex PCR, yet TCRdb's version contains in-frame clones alone and is incomplete. The data contain tens of thousands of clones, 88% of them singletons. The sequence came from a man aged 65-85 years with acute or convalescent COVID-19. The rearrangement links TRBV7-9 to TRBJ1-2, with D tentatively TRBD1 (6 bases). Specimen: peripheral blood. CDR3 in amino acids: CASSPYRDDGYTF. The CDR3, as DNA: TGTGCCAGCAGCCCTTACAGGGATGATGGCTACACCTTC.